The following is a TCR beta chain sequence with its context. V lost 7 bases and J lost 1, with 7 bases in between. There are 12 residues in the CDR3. CDR1 SQVTM and CDR2 ANQGSEA come from the germline V gene. The PCR ran on 60 Vbeta and 13 Jbeta primers. TCRdb's copy holds only in-frame clones and misses some; the assay was immunoSEQ multiplex PCR. The sample shows some 200,000 clones, approximately 81% of them seen only once. This record belongs to a study of cytomegalovirus exposure and HLA in healthy donors. Sequencing was carried out using PBMCs. This sequence originates from a woman aged 45-65 years in good health and CMV-seronegative. This chain joins TRBV29-1 and TRBJ2-2; maybe TRBD2 (6 bases). The CDR3 DNA reads TGCAGCGGGGGACTGAACACCGGGGAGCTGTTTTTT. Its translation: CSGGLNTGELFF.